These 13 T cell receptor beta chains came from one sample sequenced in a study of blood T cells in healthy people across ages. Next came a second PCR, run for roughly 6 to 11 cycles, which used a sample-barcoded 5' primer along with a J-beta primer mix. TCRdb reprocessed the 5' RACE reads via MiXCR and lists one record per CDR3 protein. The sample lists 1.5 million to 2 million distinct CDR3 sequences, around 35% occurring once. Sequencing was done on a sample of blood. Receptor source: a woman aged 30 to 39 in good health.

This clonotype was seen repeatedly, ten times or more. J is TRBJ2-1 and V is TRBV7-2; unclear D gene. Looked up from germline, CDR1 is SGHTA and CDR2 is FQGNSA. CDR3 length: 14 residues. Deletions cut 4 bases from V and 10 bases from J, with 17 bases between. CDR3 in amino acids: CASSSARSSWEQFF. The CDR3 DNA reads as TGTGCCAGCAGCTCCGCCAGGAGCTCGTGGGAGCAGTTCTTC.

V usage is TRBV20-1 and J usage is TRBJ1-2; D is unclear. Deletions cut 3 bases from V and 0 bases from J, with 8 bases between. CDR3 length: 13 residues. Germline values: CDR1 DFQATT, CDR2 SNEGSKA (reference sequence). CDR3 sequence: CSARATSNYGYTF. The DNA for the CDR3 is TGCAGTGCTAGGGCTACCTCTAACTATGGCTACACCTTC.

This clonotype has just a few counts. The chain carries TRBV7-2 and TRBJ2-3; TRBD2 matches 9 bases. In germline, CDR1 is SGHTA, CDR2 FQGNSA. The V segment lost 4 bases and the J segment 3 bases; nucleotides outside the gene matches: 17. This CDR3 comprises 19 residues. For the CDR3, the DNA is TGTGCCAGCAGCTCGCCGGCCAGCGGGAGGCTCATTCGTACAGATACGCAGTATTTT. Encoded protein: CASSSPASGRLIRTDTQYF.

The chain uses TRBV7-9 and TRBJ2-7; TRBD2 is a possible D gene (6 bases). Germline CDR1 reads SEHNR; CDR2 reads FQNEAQ (reference sequence). The CDR3 loop spans 17 amino acids. Between the trimmed V and J ends, which lost 0 bases and 7 bases, there was a span of 22 bases. The CDR3 DNA sequence: TGTGCCAGCAGCTTAGCTCGGTCGGGACTGGGCCCTAAGGAGCAGTACTTC. Its translation is CASSLARSGLGPKEQYF.

Remarks on this clonotype: No conserved phenylalanine or tryptophan is present at the end of the CDR3, so a read error is the likely explanation. The V and J genes are TRBV9 and TRBJ2-7, with 9 bases aligning to TRBD2. Germline V CDR1 and CDR2: SGDLS, YYNGEE. This CDR3 contains 14 residues. Here the CDR3 reads CASSAGGMSYEQYS. The CDR3 nucleotides are TGCGCCAGCAGCGCGGGGGGGATGTCCTACGAGCAGTACTCC.

CDR3 region: CASSSDRAGEETQYF. CDR3 nucleotides: TGTGCCAGCAGTTCGGACAGGGCCGGGGAAGAGACCCAGTACTTC. The chain employs TRBV28 and TRBJ2-5; 8 positions match TRBD1. CDR3 length: 15 residues. Germline V lookup: CDR1 MDHEN, CDR2 SYDVKM. J was trimmed by 3 bases and V by 4 bases; bases with no gene match: 7.

This clonotype showed up just a few times. This chain uses TRBV13 with TRBJ1-2; 10 nucleotides match TRBD1. CDR1 is PRHDT and CDR2 is FYEKMQ in the germline V gene (reference sequence). The V gene end was trimmed by 5 bases and the J gene end by 6 bases; junction bases not matched to a gene: 6. This CDR3 is built from 14 residues. CDR3 nucleotides: TGTGCCAGCAGCACGGGACAGGGGATCAATGGCTACACCTTC. Translating it yields CASSTGQGINGYTF.

A few counts support this clonotype. V usage is TRBV20-1 and J usage is TRBJ2-1; either TRBD1 or TRBD2 may supply D (5 bases each). The CDR3 is made up of 14 amino acids. V was shortened by 3 bases and J by 5 bases, with 14 bases between the two germline ends. CDR1 and CDR2 (germline): DFQATT, SNEGSKA (reference sequence). This chain's CDR3 is CSASPGAFDNEQFF. The CDR3 coding sequence is TGCAGTGCTAGCCCCGGGGCTTTTGACAATGAGCAGTTCTTC.

The rearrangement joins TRBV6-1 to TRBJ1-2; D gene ambiguous. Germline V gene lookup returns CDR1 MNHNS and CDR2 SASEGT. CDR3 length: 15 amino acids. Trimming removed 1 base from V and 8 bases from J, with 17 bases in between. This chain's CDR3 is CASSEVAAFGRGYTF. CDR3 DNA sequence: TGTGCCAGCAGTGAAGTGGCGGCCTTCGGGCGCGGCTACACCTTC.

The sample holds a few counts of this clonotype. V is TRBV29-1 and J is TRBJ2-7, with D unclear. Trimming removed 7 bases at V and 0 bases at J, with 13 bases between. Germline values: CDR1 SQVTM, CDR2 ANQGSEA. The CDR3 is made up of 13 amino acids. The CDR3 DNA reads TGCAGCGCCTCTTTCGGCGACTCCTACGAGCAGTACTTC. Translating it yields CSASFGDSYEQYF.

The CDR3 is CASSLSQTQETQYF. As DNA, the CDR3 is TGTGCCAGCAGCTTAAGCCAGACCCAAGAGACCCAGTACTTC. The chain is built from TRBV7-2 and TRBJ2-5; D remains ambiguous. The germline CDR1 and CDR2 sequences are SGHTA and FQGNSA. The V gene lost 2 bases and the J gene lost 1 base, with 8 bases spanning the gap. The CDR3 sequence is 14 residues long. The whole variable domain, remainder taken from reference TRBV7-2 and TRBJ2-5, is GAGVSQSPSNKVTEKGKDVELRCDPISGHTALYWYRQSLGQGLEFLIYFQGNSAPDKSGLPSDRFSAERTGGSVSTLTIQRTQQEDSAVYLCASSLSQTQETQYFGPGTRLLVL.

This chain uses TRBV28 with TRBJ1-2; D may be TRBD1 (5 bases). The CDR3 is 12 residues long. Germline assignment: CDR1 MDHEN and CDR2 SYDVKM. Deletions cut 2 bases from V and 7 bases from J, with 8 bases between. CDR3 loop: CASSLLTGGYTF. The CDR3 region has the DNA TGTGCCAGCAGTTTACTTACAGGTGGCTACACCTTC.

V is TRBV20-1 and J is TRBJ2-7; TRBD1 matches at 7 bases. CDR1 DFQATT and CDR2 SNEGSKA come from the germline V gene (reference sequence). This CDR3 has 15 residues. V gave up 0 bases and J gave up 0 bases; unmatched junction bases: 5. The CDR3: CSARDGTAASYEQYF. The CDR3 DNA sequence: TGCAGTGCTAGAGATGGGACAGCCGCCTCCTACGAGCAGTACTTC.